Each of the 11 T cell receptor beta chains below was sequenced from the same sample in a study of T cell responses to AZD1222 COVID-19 vaccine. Profiled with immunoSEQ multiplex PCR; TCRdb holds only in-frame clones, not every one. The data contain about 110,000 clones, about nine tenths of them singletons. This sample comprised peripheral blood, obtained 28 days after the second AZD1222 dose. These TCRs come from an adult who received the AZD1222 COVID-19 vaccine.

This chain connects TRBV10-3 to TRBJ2-5; 14 bases align to TRBD2. The length of the CDR3 is 16 residues. V was pared by 5 bases and J by 5 bases, with 7 bases of the junction left unmatched. Per the germline V gene, CDR1 is ENHRY and CDR2 is SYGVKD. The DNA for the CDR3 is TGTGCCATCAGTAGACTAGCGGGGGGGCCGGTGGAGACCCAGTACTTC. Translating gives CAISRLAGGPVETQYF.

The rearrangement links TRBV27 to TRBJ1-1; possibly TRBD1 for D (6 bases). This CDR3 is 15 amino acids long. In germline, CDR1 is MNHEY, CDR2 SMNVEV (reference sequence). The ends were cut back, 2 bases at V and 6 bases at J, with 16 bases in the middle. In DNA, the CDR3 is TGTGCCAGCAGTTTAATACAGGGAGTTAAAGCTGAAGCTTTCTTT. Translated, it gives CASSLIQGVKAEAFF.

The rearrangement links TRBV29-1 to TRBJ2-7, with 11 positions matching TRBD2. CDR3 length equals 14 residues. V shed 6 bases and J 5 bases; nucleotides not matched to a gene: 9. Germline V gene sequence: CDR1 SQVTM, CDR2 ANQGSEA. CDR3 DNA: TGCAGCGTGCTCACTAGCGGGAGCATAAACGAGCAGTACTTC. Translated, it gives CSVLTSGSINEQYF.

V usage is TRBV14 and J usage is TRBJ1-1; D ambiguous. V was trimmed by 3 bases and J by 5 bases, leaving 4 bases between them. The germline V gene has CDR1 SGHDN and CDR2 FVKESK. The CDR3 totals 11 residues. This chain's CDR3 is CASSHGTEAFF. DNA for the CDR3: TGTGCCAGCAGCCATGGTACTGAAGCTTTCTTT. Drawing the rest from reference TRBV14 and TRBJ1-1, the complete variable domain is EAGVTQFPSHSVIEKGQTVTLRCDPISGHDNLYWYRRVMGKEIKFLLHFVKESKQDESGMPNNRFLAERTGGTYSTLKVQPAELEDSGVYFCASSHGTEAFFGQGTRLTVV.

V gene TRBV5-4 combines with J gene TRBJ2-3; tentative D call: TRBD1 (6 bases). CDR3 length: 15 amino acids. The V and J ends lost 2 bases and 6 bases respectively, with 16 bases between them. CDR1 is SGHNT, CDR2 YYREEE, per germline (reference sequence). CDR3 nucleotide sequence: TGTGCCAGCAGCTTTGGGGGCCGATGGGAGGATACGCAGTATTTT. Its translation: CASSFGGRWEDTQYF.

V is TRBV6-5 and J is TRBJ2-1, with D perhaps assigned TRBD1 or TRBD2 (6 bases each). The CDR3 has 15 amino acids. The ends were cut back, 6 bases at V and 2 bases at J, with 14 bases in the middle. CDR1 is MNHEY, CDR2 SVGAGI, per germline. Here the CDR3 DNA reads TGTGCCAGCAGGACGACGGGGGCTACCTACAATGAGCAGTTCTTC. It specifies CASRTTGATYNEQFF.

This clone has just one count. The V and J genes are TRBV2 and TRBJ1-3; 9 nucleotides align to TRBD1. Trimming took 5 bases from V and 14 from J; bases not matched to a gene: 16. CDR3 length: 15 amino acids. The germline V gene has CDR1 SNHLY and CDR2 FYNNEI. The CDR3 DNA is TGTGCCAGCAGTCCCGGGGAGGGACAGGGCGCCTTGTTATATTTT. This encodes CASSPGEGQGALLYF.

The chain combines TRBV24-1 with TRBJ2-2, with D possibly TRBD2 on 6 matching bases. V shed 2 bases and J shed 0 bases, with 9 bases lying between them. This CDR3 comprises 16 residues. Germline V gives CDR1 KGHDR, CDR2 SFDVKD. The CDR3 loop reads CATSDSGDANTGELFF. CDR3 coding DNA: TGTGCCACCAGTGATTCGGGGGACGCGAACACCGGGGAGCTGTTTTTT.

V is TRBV30 and J is TRBJ2-2; 10 nucleotides match TRBD2. The germline gives CDR1 GTSNPN, CDR2 SVGIG (reference sequence). Trimming at V came to 2 bases and at J to 7 bases, leaving 10 bases not matched to a gene. The CDR3 has 16 residues. CDR3 in DNA: TGTGCCTGGAGTCGAAAGAGCGGGAGGGGAGGCGGGGAGCTGTTTTTT. Protein: CAWSRKSGRGGGELFF. The full variable domain, its missing parts supplied by reference TRBV30 and TRBJ2-2, is SQTIHQWPATLVQPVGSPLSLECTVEGTSNPNLYWYRQAAGRGLQLLFYSVGIGQISSEVPQNLSASRPQDRQFILSSKKLLLSDSGFYLCAWSRKSGRGGGELFFGEGSRLTVL.

V usage is TRBV27 and J usage is TRBJ2-1; D gene unclear. The CDR3 runs 15 residues. Trimming removed 7 bases from V and 3 bases from J, with 16 bases in between. Germline CDR1 MNHEY, CDR2 SMNVEV (reference sequence). The CDR3 DNA is TGTGCCAGCATTCCTTCTCTCGGCCTCTACAATGAGCAGTTCTTC. Its translation is CASIPSLGLYNEQFF.

This sequence joins TRBV7-2 and TRBJ1-1; weak D call: TRBD1 (5 bases). V lost 1 base, J lost 8 bases, and 11 bases lay in between. CDR3 size: 13 residues. In germline, CDR1 is SGHTA, CDR2 FQGNSA. CDR3 amino acids: CASSLGGRVEAFF. The CDR3 DNA is TGTGCCAGCAGCTTAGGGGGACGGGTCGAAGCTTTCTTT.